This TCR beta chain was recovered during a study of T cells in localized non-small cell lung cancer. V shed 2 bases and J shed 1 base, with 9 bases lying between them. CDR3 length: 14 residues. Germline lookup yields CDR1 SEHNR and CDR2 FQNEAQ (reference sequence). Comments on this clone: Its antigen is currently unknown.

Assay used: immunoSEQ multiplex PCR; TCRdb lists only in-frame clones, some missing. The sample shows approximately 80,000 clones, 65% to 85% of them seen only once. Findings and caveats of the study: As only one tumor region underwent sequencing, heterogeneity remains possible. The greatest T cell clonality was found in uninvolved adjacent lung (higher than in tumor). Those with higher blood T cell density had longer overall survival. There were a median roughly 60 of the top 100 tumor clones appearing in adjacent lung.

This clonotype originated in a female donor older than 55 with stage I lung adenocarcinoma. The sample here was peripheral blood, taken before any cancer treatment. J is TRBJ2-7 and V is TRBV7-9, with D unresolved. CDR3 DNA: TGTGCCAGCAGCTTACATGGGCAATCCTACGAGCAGTACTTC. It codes for CASSLHGQSYEQYF.